The source of this T cell receptor beta chain is a study of early T cells in non-severe SARS-CoV-2 infection. Study summary: Sequencing used unsorted whole-blood bulk RNA, so chains lack pairing. Study conclusions and caveats: The study's VDJdb matching favored anti-spike CD8 responses and missed private and CD4 specificities.

Molecules of cDNA were individually given unique molecular identifiers that were attached to them. One entry per CDR3 protein, called by TCRdb with MiXCR from the 5' RACE reads. This sample has under 30,000 distinct CDR3 sequences, with about 4.4% found just once. This clonotype has ten or more counts. Antigen: not known. The CDR3 totals 15 residues. From germline, CDR1 is SGHNT and CDR2 YYREEE (reference sequence). V lost 4 bases and J lost 1, with 11 bases in between. The receptor was derived from an adult who was a healthcare worker with PCR-confirmed SARS-CoV-2 infection or an uninfected control (not recorded which). V is TRBV5-4 and J is TRBJ2-2; TRBD2 might be the D (6 bases). The sample was whole blood. CDR3 sequence reads: CASSILEGNTGELFF. CDR3 coding DNA: TGTGCCAGCAGCATTCTGGAGGGGAACACCGGGGAGCTGTTTTTT.